This entry describes one T cell receptor beta chain. No antigen is known for it. Its ends do not fully match the called genes, so a read error is possible. Amplification used 60 Vbeta primers and 13 Jbeta primers. Generated by immunoSEQ multiplex PCR, the TCRdb table keeps only in-frame clones and is missing some. Among tens of thousands of clones listed, 80% were seen once. These data belong to a study of cytomegalovirus exposure and HLA in healthy donors. Regarding the study as a whole: Reportedly, a later analysis found an Asian-associated ancestry cluster had fewer N-insertions than the roughly 700-donor mean.

Sequenced material: PBMCs. This clonotype originated in a woman between 50 and 59 years old in good health and CMV-seropositive.

CDR3 coding DNA: TGTGCTAGCAGGCACCCAGCGGGGGAAAAAAACATTCAGTACTTC. This gives the protein CASRHPAGEKNIQYF. The rearrangement joins TRBV7-7 to TRBJ2-4; TRBD2 matches 8 bases. CDR3 length: 15 amino acids. The germline CDR1 and CDR2 sequences are SSHAT and FNYEAQ (reference sequence).